This T cell receptor beta chain was retrieved from a study of T-cell memory formation after mild COVID-19. J gave up 4 bases and V 6 bases, and 12 bases lay outside the gene matches. Germline CDR1 is MNHEY and CDR2 is SVGAGI. The CDR3 is 15 amino acids. Study-wide points: Researchers report contracting CD4+ clones mostly in CM and EM, with CD8+ clones in EMRA.

Concerning this clonotype: Its specificity is not known.

Each CDR3 protein gets one entry after TCRdb re-called the 5' RACE reads with MiXCR. The sample consists of hundreds of thousands of distinct CDR3 sequences, 20% to 25% of them appearing once. The specimen sequenced was PBMCs or a T cell subset sorted from them (not recorded which). This chain uses TRBV6-5 with TRBJ2-7; 7 nucleotides line up with TRBD2. The TCR comes from an adult woman who had mild COVID-19 (a few samples of this study predate the infection). Cell type and time point are not known. CDR3: CASSHPRGGAYEQYF. CDR3 coding DNA: TGTGCCAGCAGCCACCCCCGGGGAGGGGCTTACGAGCAGTACTTC.